One TCR beta chain is described in this entry. The antigen is not known. The record originates from a study of shared clonotypes between healthy human individuals. Study background: A donor's plate count was three for CD4 naive and three for CD4 memory; CD8 naive had two and CD8 memory one. Whole-study results and caveats: What naive subsets generally showed was a larger estimated richness than memory subsets showed. Represented diversity (both genetic and exposure-history) was limited by the small number of donors. Sharing across four donors was seen in 4% to 6.5% of naive CD4 clonotypes.

Some clones are missing from TCRdb's copy, which holds only in-frame ones; the method was immunoSEQ multiplex PCR. The sample consists of approximately 2.4 million clones, 90% to 97% of them appearing once. V was clipped by 4 bases and J by 6 bases, with 15 bases between them. From germline, CDR1 is SGDLS and CDR2 YYNGEE. This CDR3 region has 14 residues. This chain joins TRBV9 and TRBJ2-3; D may be TRBD1 (5 bases). The TCR originated in a man younger than 35 in good health. The source material was naive CD4+ T cells sorted from blood. Noted subset: CD45RA+ positively selected. The CDR3, as DNA: TGTGCCAGCAGCTTGACAGTTGTCAAGGATACGCAGTATTTT. Translated, it gives CASSLTVVKDTQYF.